This note documents a single T cell receptor (beta chain) sequence. Antigen: not known. Under recently defined diagnostic criteria, the patients with Susac syndrome qualified as having definite or probable disease. These data belong to a study of CD8 T cells in Susac syndrome. Whole-study results and caveats: Individuals included in the TCR sequencing and HLA analysis were acknowledged by the study to be relatively few in number.

RNA in amounts of roughly 0.5 to 1 ug was reverse transcribed with random hexamers. TCRdb reanalysed the immunoSEQ multiplex PCR reads using MiXCR and keeps one entry per CDR3 protein. The sample holds roughly 190,000 distinct CDR3 sequences, 85% to 95% seen once. This CDR3 is 13 amino acids long. Trimming removed 5 bases from V and 4 bases from J; junction bases left unmatched: 3. The germline V gene has CDR1 SGHTA and CDR2 FQGNSA. V is TRBV7-2 and J is TRBJ1-1; 8 bases are a match to TRBD1. Sequencing was carried out using CD8+ T cells from PBMCs. The TCR comes from a human donor with Susac syndrome. The CDR3 DNA reads TGTGCCAGCAGCCAGGGACAGGTCACTGAAGCTTTCTTT. It encodes CASSQGQVTEAFF.